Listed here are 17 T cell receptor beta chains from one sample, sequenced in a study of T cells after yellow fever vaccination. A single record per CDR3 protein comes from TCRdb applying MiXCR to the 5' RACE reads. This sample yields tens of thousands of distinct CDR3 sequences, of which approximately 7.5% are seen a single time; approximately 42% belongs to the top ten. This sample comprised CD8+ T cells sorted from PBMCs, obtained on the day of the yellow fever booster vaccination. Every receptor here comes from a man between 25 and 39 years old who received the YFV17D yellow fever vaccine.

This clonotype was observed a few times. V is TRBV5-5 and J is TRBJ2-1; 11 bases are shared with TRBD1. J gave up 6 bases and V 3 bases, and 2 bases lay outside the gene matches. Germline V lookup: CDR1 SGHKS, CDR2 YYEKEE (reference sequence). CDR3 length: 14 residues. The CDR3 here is CASSWGTGGNEQFF. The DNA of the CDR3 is TGTGCCAGCAGCTGGGGGACAGGGGGCAATGAGCAGTTCTTC. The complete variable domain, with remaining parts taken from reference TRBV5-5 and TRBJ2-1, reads DAGVTQSPTHLIKTRGQQVTLRCSPISGHKSVSWYQQVLGQGPQFIFQYYEKEERGRGNFPDRFSARQFPNYSSELNVNALLLGDSALYLCASSWGTGGNEQFFGPGTRLTVL.

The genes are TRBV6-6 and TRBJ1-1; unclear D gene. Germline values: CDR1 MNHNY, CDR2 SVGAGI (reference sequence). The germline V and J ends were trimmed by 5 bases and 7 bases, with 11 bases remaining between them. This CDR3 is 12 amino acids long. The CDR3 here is CASSPKEYEAFF. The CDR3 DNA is TGTGCCAGCAGTCCAAAGGAGTATGAAGCTTTCTTT.

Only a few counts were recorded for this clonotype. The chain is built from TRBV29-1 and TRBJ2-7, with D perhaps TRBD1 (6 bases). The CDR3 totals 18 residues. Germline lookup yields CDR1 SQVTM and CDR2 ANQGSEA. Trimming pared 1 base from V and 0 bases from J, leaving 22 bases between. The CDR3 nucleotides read TGCAGCGTTGAAGGGGGACACCGACTATTCTCTAGCTCCTACGAGCAGTACTTC. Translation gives CSVEGGHRLFSSSYEQYF.

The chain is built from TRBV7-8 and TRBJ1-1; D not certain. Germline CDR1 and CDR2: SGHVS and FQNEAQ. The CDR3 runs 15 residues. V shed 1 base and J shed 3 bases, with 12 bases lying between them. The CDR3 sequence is CASSLGAYTDTEAFF. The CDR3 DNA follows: TGTGCCAGCAGCTTAGGGGCATATACAGACACTGAAGCTTTCTTT.

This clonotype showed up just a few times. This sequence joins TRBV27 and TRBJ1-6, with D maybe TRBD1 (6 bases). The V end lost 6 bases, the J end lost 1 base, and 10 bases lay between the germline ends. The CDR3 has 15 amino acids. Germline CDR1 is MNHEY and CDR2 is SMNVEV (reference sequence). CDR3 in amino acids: CASRLDRSYNSPLHF. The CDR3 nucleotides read TGTGCCAGCAGGCTCGACAGGTCCTATAATTCACCCCTCCACTTT.

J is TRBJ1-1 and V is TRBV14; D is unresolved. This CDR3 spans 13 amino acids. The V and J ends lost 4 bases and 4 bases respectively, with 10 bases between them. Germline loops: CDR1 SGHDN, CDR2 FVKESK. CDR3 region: CASSLDGPTEAFF. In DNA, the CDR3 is TGTGCCAGCAGCCTTGACGGACCCACTGAAGCTTTCTTT.

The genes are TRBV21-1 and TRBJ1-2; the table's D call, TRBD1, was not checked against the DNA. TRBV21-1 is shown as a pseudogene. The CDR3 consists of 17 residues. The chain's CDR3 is CATGSLGTGEANYGYTF. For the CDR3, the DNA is TGTGCTACCGGAAGCCTCGGGACAGGGGAAGCTAACTATGGCTACACCTTC.

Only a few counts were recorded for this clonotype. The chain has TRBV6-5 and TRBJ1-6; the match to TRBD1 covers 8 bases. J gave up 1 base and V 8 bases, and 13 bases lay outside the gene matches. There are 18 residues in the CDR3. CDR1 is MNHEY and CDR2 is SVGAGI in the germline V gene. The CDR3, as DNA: TGTGCCAGCGGGCTGGACAGGGCGGCAGGGTCCTATAATTCACCCCTCCACTTT. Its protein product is CASGLDRAAGSYNSPLHF.

The CDR3 spells CSVEDRVGYTF. CDR3 DNA: TGCAGCGTTGAAGACAGGGTGGGCTACACCTTC. The rearrangement uses TRBV29-1 and TRBJ1-2; D is perhaps TRBD1 (5 bases). Per the germline V gene, CDR1 is SQVTM and CDR2 is ANQGSEA. The CDR3 covers 11 residues. Trimming stripped 0 bases from V and 8 bases from J, with 7 bases between.

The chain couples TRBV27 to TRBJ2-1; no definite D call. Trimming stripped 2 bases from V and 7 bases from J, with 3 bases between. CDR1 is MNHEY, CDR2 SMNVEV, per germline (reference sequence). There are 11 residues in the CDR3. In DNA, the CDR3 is TGTGCCAGCAGTTTAATGAATGAGCAGTTCTTC. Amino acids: CASSLMNEQFF.

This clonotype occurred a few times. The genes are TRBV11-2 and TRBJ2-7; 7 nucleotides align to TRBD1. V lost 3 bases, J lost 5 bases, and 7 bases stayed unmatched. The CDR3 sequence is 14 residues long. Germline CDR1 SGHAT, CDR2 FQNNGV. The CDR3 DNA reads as TGTGCCAGCAGCTTCCCGACAGACAGGGACGAGCAGTACTTC. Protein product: CASSFPTDRDEQYF.

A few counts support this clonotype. The CDR3 loop is CASSPKSYYNEQFF. The CDR3, as DNA: TGTGCCAGCAGTCCTAAATCATACTACAATGAGCAGTTCTTC. This rearrangement joins TRBV25-1 to TRBJ2-1; D ambiguous. Trimming shortened V by 5 bases and J by 3 bases, and 11 bases separated the two germline ends. Germline CDR1 MGHDK, CDR2 SYGVNS. The CDR3 contains 14 residues.

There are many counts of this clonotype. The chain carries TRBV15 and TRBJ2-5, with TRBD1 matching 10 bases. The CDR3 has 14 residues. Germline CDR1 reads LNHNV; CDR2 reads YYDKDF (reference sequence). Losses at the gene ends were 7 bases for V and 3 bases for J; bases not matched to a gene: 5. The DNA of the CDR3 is TGTGCCACCACCCTGACAGGGGGCGAAGAGACCCAGTACTTC. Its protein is CATTLTGGEETQYF.

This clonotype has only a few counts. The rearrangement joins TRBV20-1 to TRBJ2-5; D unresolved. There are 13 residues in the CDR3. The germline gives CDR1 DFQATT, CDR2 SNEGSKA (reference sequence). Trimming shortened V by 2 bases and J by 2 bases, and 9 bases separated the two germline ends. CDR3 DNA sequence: TGCAGTGCTAGATTCTCGGTACAAGAGACCCAGTACTTC. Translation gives CSARFSVQETQYF.

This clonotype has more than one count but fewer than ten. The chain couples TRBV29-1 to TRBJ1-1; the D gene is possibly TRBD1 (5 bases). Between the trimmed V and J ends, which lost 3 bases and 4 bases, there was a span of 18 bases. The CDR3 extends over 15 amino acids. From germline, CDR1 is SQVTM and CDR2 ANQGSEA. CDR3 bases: TGCAGCGTTGATGGGGCCGGTAAGAGGGGCACTGAAGCTTTCTTT. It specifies CSVDGAGKRGTEAFF.

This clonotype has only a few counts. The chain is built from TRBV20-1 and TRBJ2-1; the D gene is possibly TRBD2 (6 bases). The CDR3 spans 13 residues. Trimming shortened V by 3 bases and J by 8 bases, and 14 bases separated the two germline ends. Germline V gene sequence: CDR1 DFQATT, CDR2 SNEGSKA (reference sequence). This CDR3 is CSASWLAIDEQFF. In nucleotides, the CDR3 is TGCAGTGCTAGTTGGCTAGCGATAGATGAGCAGTTCTTC.

The CDR3 loop is CSATDDGNTEAFF. The DNA of the CDR3 is TGCAGTGCAACTGACGACGGGAACACTGAAGCTTTCTTT. This sequence joins TRBV20-1 and TRBJ1-1; no clear D. The CDR3 runs to 13 residues. Trimming removed 6 bases at V and 1 base at J, with 12 bases between. CDR1 is DFQATT, CDR2 SNEGSKA, per germline (reference sequence).